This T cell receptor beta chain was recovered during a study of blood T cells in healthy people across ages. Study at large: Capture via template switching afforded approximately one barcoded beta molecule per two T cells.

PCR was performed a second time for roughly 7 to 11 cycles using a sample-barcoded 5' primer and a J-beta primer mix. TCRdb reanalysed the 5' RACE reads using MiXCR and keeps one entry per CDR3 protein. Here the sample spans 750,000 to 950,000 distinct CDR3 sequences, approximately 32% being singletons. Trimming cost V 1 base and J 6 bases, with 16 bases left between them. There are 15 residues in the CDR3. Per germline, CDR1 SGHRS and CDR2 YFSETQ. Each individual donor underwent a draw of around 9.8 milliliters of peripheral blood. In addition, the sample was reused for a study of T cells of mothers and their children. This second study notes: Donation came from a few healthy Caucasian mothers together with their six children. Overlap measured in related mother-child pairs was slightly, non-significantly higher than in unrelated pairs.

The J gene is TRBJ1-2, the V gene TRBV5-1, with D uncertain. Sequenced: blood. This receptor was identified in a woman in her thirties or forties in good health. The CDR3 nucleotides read TGCGCCAGCAGCTTGATGTTACGGGGTACGGATGGCTACACCTTC. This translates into CASSLMLRGTDGYTF.